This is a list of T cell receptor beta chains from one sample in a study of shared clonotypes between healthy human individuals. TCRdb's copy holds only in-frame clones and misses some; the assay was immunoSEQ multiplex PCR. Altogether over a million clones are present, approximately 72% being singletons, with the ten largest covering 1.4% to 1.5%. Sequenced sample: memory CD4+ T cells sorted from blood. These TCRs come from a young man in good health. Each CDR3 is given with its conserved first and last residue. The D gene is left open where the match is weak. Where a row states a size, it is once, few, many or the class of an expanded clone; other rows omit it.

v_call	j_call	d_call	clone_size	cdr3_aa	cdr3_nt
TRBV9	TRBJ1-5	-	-	CASSVGGAGNQLQHF	TGTGCCAGCAGCGTAGGAGGTGCGGGCAATCAGCTCCAGCATTTT
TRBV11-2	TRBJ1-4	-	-	CASRRGDTVGEKLFF	TGTGCCAGCAGACGAGGCGACACAGTGGGCGAAAAACTGTTTTTT
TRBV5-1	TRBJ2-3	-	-	CASSPLGHTQYF	TGCGCCAGCAGCCCACTGGGGCATACGCAGTATTTT
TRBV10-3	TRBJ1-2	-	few	CAITAIAGTNGYTF	TGTGCCATCACCGCGATTGCGGGGACGAATGGCTACACCTTC
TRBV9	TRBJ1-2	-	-	CASTTASLNYGYTF	TGTGCCAGCACTACAGCTTCCCTTAACTATGGCTACACCTTC
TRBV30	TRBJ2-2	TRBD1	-	CAWSLGQGGTGELFF	TGTGCCTGGAGTCTGGGACAGGGAGGCACCGGGGAGCTGTTTTTT
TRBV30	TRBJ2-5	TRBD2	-	CAWTPGLAGETQYF	TGTGCCTGGACCCCGGGACTAGCGGGGGAGACCCAGTACTTC
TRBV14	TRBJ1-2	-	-	CASSQEFAGARGYTF	TGTGCCAGCAGCCAAGAGTTCGCGGGGGCAAGGGGCTACACCTTC
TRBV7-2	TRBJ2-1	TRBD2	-	CASSPTSGRDTGQFF	TGTGCCAGCAGCCCGACTAGCGGGAGGGACACGGGGCAGTTCTTC
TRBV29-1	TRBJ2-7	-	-	CSVERGSYEQYF	TGCAGCGTTGAAAGGGGTTCCTACGAGCAGTACTTC
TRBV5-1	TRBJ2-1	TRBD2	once	CASSLDLSGATNNEQFF	TGCGCCAGCAGCTTGGATTTGAGCGGGGCCACGAACAATGAGCAGTTCTTC
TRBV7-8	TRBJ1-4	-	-	CASSLTGQYNEKLFF	TGTGCCAGCAGCTTAACCGGACAGTATAATGAAAAACTGTTTTTT
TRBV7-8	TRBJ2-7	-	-	CASSPNDVVGHF	TGTGCCAGCAGCCCCAACGACGTCGTAGGGCACTTC
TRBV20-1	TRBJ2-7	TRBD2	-	CSASYGEGQYF	TGCAGTGCTAGTTATGGGGAGGGTCAGTACTTC
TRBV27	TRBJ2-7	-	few	CASSLSRLAGEQYF	TGTGCCAGCAGTTTATCGCGGCTGGCGGGGGAGCAGTACTTC
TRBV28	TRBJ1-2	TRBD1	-	CASTPGRGYGYTF	TGTGCCAGCACTCCGGGCAGGGGGTATGGCTACACCTTC
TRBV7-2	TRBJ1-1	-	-	CASSLGGSNTEAFF	TGTGCCAGCAGCTTAGGGGGCTCGAACACTGAAGCTTTCTTT
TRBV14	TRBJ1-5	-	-	CASSFAGNQPQHF	TGTGCCAGCAGTTTCGCAGGGAATCAGCCCCAGCATTTT
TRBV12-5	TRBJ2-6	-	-	CASAPDRAGSGANVLTF	TGTGCTAGTGCCCCGGACAGAGCCGGCTCTGGGGCCAACGTCCTGACTTTC
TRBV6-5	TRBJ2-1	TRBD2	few	CASSATSASYNEQFF	TGTGCCAGCTCGGCGACTAGCGCCTCCTACAATGAGCAGTTCTTC
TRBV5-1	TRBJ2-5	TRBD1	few	CASRQGAGETQYF	TGCGCCAGCAGACAGGGGGCCGGTGAGACCCAGTACTTC
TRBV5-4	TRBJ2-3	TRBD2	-	CASTAAPLAGGSDTQYF	TGTGCCAGCACCGCCGCACCCTTAGCGGGAGGGTCAGATACGCAGTATTTT
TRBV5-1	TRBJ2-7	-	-	CASSLEGEQYF	TGCGCCAGCAGCTTGGAGGGGGAGCAGTACTTC
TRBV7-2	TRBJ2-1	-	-	CASSPRGGASSYNEQFF	TGTGCCAGCAGCCCTAGAGGCGGGGCGAGCTCCTACAATGAGCAGTTCTTC
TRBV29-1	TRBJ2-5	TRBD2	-	CSVVGAGGGETQYF	TGCAGCGTTGTAGGAGCGGGGGGAGGAGAGACCCAGTACTTC
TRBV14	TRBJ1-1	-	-	CASSQEKGWWNTEAFF	TGTGCCAGCAGCCAAGAAAAGGGCTGGTGGAACACTGAAGCTTTCTTT
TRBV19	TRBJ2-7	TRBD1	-	CASSHQTGVEQYF	TGTGCCAGTAGTCACCAAACAGGGGTCGAGCAGTACTTC
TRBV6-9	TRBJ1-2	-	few	CAHDFPRDYGYTF	TGTGCCCACGATTTTCCGCGGGACTATGGCTACACCTTC
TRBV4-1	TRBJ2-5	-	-	CASSQERAQETQYF	TGCGCCAGCAGCCAGGAGAGGGCCCAAGAGACCCAGTACTTC
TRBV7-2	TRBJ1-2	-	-	CASSPDSIYGYTF	TGTGCCAGCAGCCCCGACAGCATTTATGGCTACACCTTC
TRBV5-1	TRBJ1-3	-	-	CASSLDTGTGNTIYF	TGCGCCAGCAGCTTGGATACAGGGACTGGAAACACCATATATTTT
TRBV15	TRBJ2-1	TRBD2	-	CATTLRTSWSKNEQFF	TGTGCCACCACCCTAAGGACTAGCTGGAGCAAGAATGAGCAGTTCTTC
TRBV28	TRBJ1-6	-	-	CASSLSGTLDSPLHF	TGTGCCAGCAGTCTCTCCGGGACATTGGATTCACCCCTCCACTTT
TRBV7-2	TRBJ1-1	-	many	CASSLIRNTEAFF	TGTGCCAGCAGCTTAATAAGGAACACTGAAGCTTTCTTT
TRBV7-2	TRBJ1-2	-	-	CASSLPDTLNYGYTF	TGTGCCAGCAGCTTGCCGGACACCCTTAACTATGGCTACACCTTC
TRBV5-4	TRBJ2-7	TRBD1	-	CASSLGQDRVREQYF	TGTGCCAGCAGCTTGGGTCAGGACAGGGTTCGCGAGCAGTACTTC
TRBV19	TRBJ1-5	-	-	CASTTSGQTNQPQHF	TGTGCCAGTACGACATCAGGACAGACAAATCAGCCCCAGCATTTT
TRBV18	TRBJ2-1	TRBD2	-	CASSPLSGRADEQFF	TGTGCCAGCTCACCATTGAGCGGGAGGGCCGATGAGCAGTTCTTC
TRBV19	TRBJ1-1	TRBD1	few	CASSITRGTEAFF	TGTGCCAGTAGTATTACCAGGGGGACTGAAGCTTTCTTT
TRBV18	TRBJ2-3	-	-	CASSPGGATDTQYF	TGTGCCAGCTCGCCAGGTGGTGCCACAGATACGCAGTATTTT
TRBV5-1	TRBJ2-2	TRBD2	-	CASSPEVAGGSGELFF	TGCGCCAGCAGCCCCGAGGTAGCGGGGGGTTCGGGGGAGCTGTTTTTT